The T cell receptor (beta chain) under discussion was sequenced for a study of regulatory T cells in long-lasting Graves disease (dated by TCRdb to the early 2020s). Study-level background: Newly diagnosed Graves' disease patients had taken antithyroid drugs for less than 3 months. Persistent Graves' disease patients were compared with newly diagnosed Graves' disease patients by peripheral blood TCR sequencing and RNA sequencing. A total of some 33 samples were covered by TCR sequencing, comprising around 13 persistent and approximately 20 newly diagnosed Graves' disease patients. The study was conducted in China and was registered as a clinical trial.

Ten or more counts support this clonotype. Its antigen specificity is not known. There are no base qualities to consult, and no much larger clone falls within one base. Counted from cysteine to phenylalanine, this CDR3 has 16 amino acids. Only CDR3 DNA is held: 48 bases, read in frame from base 1. The germline V gene sets CDR1 to SNHLY and CDR2 to FYNNEI. Trimming takes 7 bases from V and 1 base from J, and the germline ends sit 20 bases apart. General findings and caveats noted by the study authors: Because the primary lesion, thyroid tissue, could not be accessed, the study looked at peripheral blood alone. Compared with newly diagnosed patients, persistent Graves' disease patients had lower TCR Shannon entropy and fewer highly expanded clones, which suggests clonal expansion. Persistent disease showed preferential use of TRBV28, TRBJ1-2 and TRBJ2-5, whereas newly diagnosed disease favored TRBV20-1 and TRBJ2-1. A larger number of public clonotypes was shared among persistent patients (approximately 2,600) than among newly diagnosed patients (approximately 1,000). Sequencing and analysis were restricted to the TCR beta chain. The authors acknowledged the small sample size as a limitation that may reduce accuracy.

The library was generated by multiplex PCR. Sequenced on an Illumina HiSeq 4000. To build TCR beta libraries, CDR3 regions were amplified by Arm-PCR using iRepertoire HTBI primers. PCR products were gel purified before sequencing. The paper's data handling went like this. Gene usage analysis of CDR3 amino acid clonotypes relied on the approximately 60 TRBV and more than twelve TRBJ segments identified across samples. COPE and FqMerger were used to merge filtered high-quality paired reads into contigs. BLAST was used to align contigs to IMGT TRBV, TRBD and TRBJ reference genes, and CDR3 was defined according to IMGT. Highly expanded clones were defined as clonotypes with a frequency above 0.1%. Repertoire diversity was measured by Shannon entropy, and V-J evenness by the Gini coefficient. A clonotype found in more than one individual was treated as public. Starting from the raw public reads, TCRdb applied fastp trimming at Q25, assembled clones with MiXCR and retained in-frame beta chains. Rows with a matching CDR3 protein are joined into one entry that keeps the most common DNA and genes. The V and J calls, along with clone size, are taken from TCRdb and not from the paper's own processing. In this sample the table shows a few hundred thousand distinct CDR3 sequences, under 20% of which occur a single time. The ten largest clones represent over 20% of the sample.

The label giving this sample's time point can be read as: newly diagnosed GD, antithyroid drugs for less than 3 months. RNA was extracted from PBMCs in TRIzol for both TCR sequencing and RNA sequencing. The diagnosis of Graves' disease followed American Thyroid Association guidelines. The patients came from an endocrinology department in Xi'an, China. From each patient, approximately 10 milliliters of peripheral blood was collected into an EDTA anticoagulant tube. Ficoll Paque Plus density gradient separation was used to isolate PBMCs, and no further T cell sorting was performed. An Agilent 2100 Bioanalyzer and agarose gel were used to assess RNA quality, and a NanoDrop 2000 was used to measure RNA concentration. The sample also formed part of further work on T cells in Graves' hyperthyroidism and ophthalmopathy. The second study's paper adds: Stable Graves' hyperthyroidism was defined as the absence of progression to ophthalmopathy over 18 months of follow-up. Hyperthyroidism patients were aged 18 to 65 years and newly diagnosed, with disease duration of less than 2 months. Patients with uncontrolled infections, other autoimmune diseases, pregnancy or lactation were excluded. Diagnoses were established on the basis of clinical symptoms, serum thyroxine and TRAb, thyroid ultrasound, and orbital computed tomography. A first-round RT-PCR of the TCR CDR3 used the HTBI primer set with the Qiagen OneStep RT-PCR kit. Most expanded thyroid clonotypes (frequency above 0.001) were also found in blood, which suggests that blood repertoires may mirror thyroid immune responses. A model built on a 13 V-J signature distinguished ophthalmopathy from stable hyperthyroidism, reaching about 89% sensitivity and 81.08% specificity in cross-validation and 80%/75% in testing. In validation, progression to ophthalmopathy was predicted by the model with 70% to 71% sensitivity and 72% to 85% specificity, a median of about 6.4 months before onset. A discovery cohort of approximately 100 patients, 43 with Graves' ophthalmopathy and about 60 with stable Graves' hyperthyroidism, was used to find distinguishing TCR V-J signatures. An independent validation cohort of around 19 hyperthyroidism patients and 15 or so patients who later progressed to ophthalmopathy tested prospective prediction of ophthalmopathy. For training and testing, the approximately 97 patients in the discovery cohort were randomly divided in a 7:3 ratio. Thyroid tissue and blood T-cell repertoires from about 6 Graves' hyperthyroidism patients were also compared in the study. After blood sampling, hyperthyroidism patients were treated with methimazole at a starting dose of 30 mg daily, and ophthalmopathy patients were treated with high-dose intravenous methylprednisolone. Libraries were constructed in a second round of multiplex PCR, after which size selection and purification were performed. Libraries were sequenced paired-end with 100 bp reads on an Illumina HiSeq2000. Raw data were processed with SOAPnuke, discarding reads with adapters, uncalled bases, mean Phred below 15, or no exact constant-primer or identifier match. COPE v1.2.5 was used to merge high-quality paired reads, and clonotypes were defined as unique nucleotide sequences. Clonotypes were aligned to IMGT TRBV, TRBD and TRBJ reference segments using MiTCR v1.1. The analysis was restricted to V-J combinations with a frequency above 0.0001, which together covered 99.2% of the repertoires. The TCS score was defined as F50 (clonal expansion) divided by E x V (chaos), with BLOSUM62-based TCRdist calculated between CDR3 peptides within each V-J. Welch's t-statistics and random forest reduced roughly 530 V-J features to fewer than 15, which were used in a naive Bayes classifier (R e1071). Sample size was not statistically predetermined, and investigators were not blinded to group allocation. TCR Vbeta CDR3 sequencing of 120 to 150 peripheral blood samples (43 ophthalmopathy, 75 or so hyperthyroidism and some 17 progressor patients) is reported in the paper.

The TCR sequence derives from a woman under 30 with Graves disease. Donor details come from another sample of the same person, matched by shared clones. The V and J genes are TRBV2 and TRBJ2-7; the D gene is possibly TRBD2, with 5 bases matching. Sequences were derived from peripheral blood mononuclear cells (PBMCs), sampled at new diagnosis, from a patient treated with antithyroid drugs. Here is the DNA: TGTGCCAGCACTCCTCTTCCCCGGGGAAGATCCTACGAGCAGTACTTC. This yields the protein CASTPLPRGRSYEQYF.